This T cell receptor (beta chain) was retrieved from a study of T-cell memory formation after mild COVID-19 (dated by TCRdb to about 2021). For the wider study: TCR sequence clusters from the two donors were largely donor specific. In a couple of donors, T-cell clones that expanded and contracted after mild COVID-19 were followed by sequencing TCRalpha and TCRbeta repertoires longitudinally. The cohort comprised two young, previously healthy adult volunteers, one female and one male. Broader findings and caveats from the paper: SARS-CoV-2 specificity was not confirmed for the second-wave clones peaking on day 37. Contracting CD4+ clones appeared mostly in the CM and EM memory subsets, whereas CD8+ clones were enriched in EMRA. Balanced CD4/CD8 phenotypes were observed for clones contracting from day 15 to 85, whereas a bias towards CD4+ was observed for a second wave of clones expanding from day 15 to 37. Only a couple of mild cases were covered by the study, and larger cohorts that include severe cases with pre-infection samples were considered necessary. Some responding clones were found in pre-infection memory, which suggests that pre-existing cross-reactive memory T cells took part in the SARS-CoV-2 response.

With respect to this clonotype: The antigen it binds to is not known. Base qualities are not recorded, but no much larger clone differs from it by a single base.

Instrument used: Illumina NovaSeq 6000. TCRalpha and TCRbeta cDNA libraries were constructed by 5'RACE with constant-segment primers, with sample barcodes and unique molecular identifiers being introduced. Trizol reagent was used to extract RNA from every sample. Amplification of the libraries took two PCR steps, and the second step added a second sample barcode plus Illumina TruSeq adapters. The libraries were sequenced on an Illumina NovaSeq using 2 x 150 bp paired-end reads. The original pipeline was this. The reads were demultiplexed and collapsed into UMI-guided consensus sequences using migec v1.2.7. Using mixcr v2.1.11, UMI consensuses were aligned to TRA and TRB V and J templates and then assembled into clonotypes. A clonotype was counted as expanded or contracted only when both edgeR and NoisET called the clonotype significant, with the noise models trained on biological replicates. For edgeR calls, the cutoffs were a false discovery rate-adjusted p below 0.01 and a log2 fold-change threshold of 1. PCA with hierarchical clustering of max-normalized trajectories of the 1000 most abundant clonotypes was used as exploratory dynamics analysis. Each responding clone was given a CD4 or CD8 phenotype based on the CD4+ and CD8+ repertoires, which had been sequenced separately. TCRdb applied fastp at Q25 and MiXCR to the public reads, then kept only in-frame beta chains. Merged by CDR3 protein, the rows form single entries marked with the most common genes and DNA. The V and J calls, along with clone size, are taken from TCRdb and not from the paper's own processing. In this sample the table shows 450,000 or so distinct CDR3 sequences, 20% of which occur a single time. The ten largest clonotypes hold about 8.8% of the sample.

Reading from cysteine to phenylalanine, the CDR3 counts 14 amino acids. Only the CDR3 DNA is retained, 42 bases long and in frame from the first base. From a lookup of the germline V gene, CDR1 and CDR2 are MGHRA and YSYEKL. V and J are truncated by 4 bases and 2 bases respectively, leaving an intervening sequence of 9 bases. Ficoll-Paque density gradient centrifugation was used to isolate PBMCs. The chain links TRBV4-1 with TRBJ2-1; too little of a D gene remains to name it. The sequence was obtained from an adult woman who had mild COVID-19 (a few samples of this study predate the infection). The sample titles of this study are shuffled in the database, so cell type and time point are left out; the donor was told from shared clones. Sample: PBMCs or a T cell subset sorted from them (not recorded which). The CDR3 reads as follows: CASSPQDTYNEQFF. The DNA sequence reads TGCGCCAGCAGCCCTCAGGATACCTACAATGAGCAGTTCTTC.